Below, 10 T cell receptor beta chains from the same sample are listed, as sequenced in a study of molecular identifiers for immune sequencing clone quantification. TCRdb used MiXCR to reprocess the PCR reads, holding one entry per CDR3 protein. This repertoire shows about 640,000 distinct CDR3 sequences, nearly 20% found once; its top ten account for 0.85% to 0.9%. The sample consisted of naive CD8+ T cells from blood, with Jurkat cell RNA spiked in. Subset here: FACS-sorted CD8+CD4-CCR7+CD45RA+ naive T cells. These TCRs come from a human donor in good health. Some libraries in this study had Jurkat cell RNA spiked in.

This clonotype was seen ten or more times. The chain carries TRBV20-1 and TRBJ1-5; 10 bases are shared with TRBD1. Unmatched junction bases numbered 19, after V lost 5 bases and J lost 6 bases. CDR3 length equals 18 residues. Looked up from germline, CDR1 is DFQATT and CDR2 is SNEGSKA (reference sequence). The CDR3 here is CSARPRQGANLLLQPQHF. In DNA, the CDR3 is TGCAGTGCTCGACCCCGACAGGGGGCTAATTTGCTTCTTCAGCCCCAGCATTTT.

This clonotype was seen a few times. This chain joins TRBV19 and TRBJ2-7; D possibly corresponds to TRBD1 (6 bases). Trimming shortened V by 6 bases and J by 3 bases, and 12 bases separated the two germline ends. The CDR3 contains 13 residues. The germline V gene has CDR1 LNHDA and CDR2 SQIVND (reference sequence). The CDR3 sequence: CASSGTPNYEQYF. Here the CDR3 DNA reads TGTGCCAGTAGCGGGACACCTAACTACGAGCAGTACTTC. Full variable domain (rest looked up from reference TRBV19 and TRBJ2-7): DGGITQSPKYLFRKEGQNVTLSCEQNLNHDAMYWYRQDPGQGLRLIYYSQIVNDFQKGDIAEGYSVSREKKESFPLTVTSAQKNPTAFYLCASSGTPNYEQYFGPGTRLTVT.

This clonotype was recorded once. This clone may be a read error of a much larger clone one base away. This chain connects TRBV10-2 to TRBJ2-7; the D gene is possibly TRBD2 (5 bases). The ends were cut back, 6 bases at V and 7 bases at J, with 13 bases in the middle. Germline V gene data show CDR1 as WSHSY and CDR2 as SAAADI. This CDR3 is built from 12 residues. CDR3 bases: TGCGCCAGCAGGGAAAGCGGCGGTGAGCAGTACTTC. Protein product: CASRESGGEQYF.

In this sample, this clonotype turned up many times. The V gene is TRBV4-2, the J gene TRBJ2-5; D call uncertain. Trimming shortened V by 1 base and J by 1 base, and 10 bases separated the two germline ends. CDR1 is LGHNA, CDR2 YNFKEQ, per germline. The CDR3 covers 15 residues. The CDR3 loop reads CASSQARLLQETQYF. The CDR3 DNA reads as TGTGCCAGCAGCCAAGCTAGACTGCTCCAAGAGACCCAGTACTTC.

Concerning this clonotype itself: One base away lies a much larger clone, so this may be a sequencing read error. V is TRBV4-3 and J is TRBJ2-2; possibly TRBD2 for D (6 bases). The CDR3 covers 17 residues. In germline, CDR1 is LGHNA, CDR2 YSLEER. This CDR3 is CASSQDLWRENTEELFF. The CDR3 DNA sequence: TGCGCCAGCAGCCAAGATCTGTGGAGGGAGAACACCGAGGAGCTGTTTTTT.

In this sample, this clonotype turned up many times. The J gene is TRBJ2-3, the V gene TRBV2, with D unclear. The CDR3 runs 15 residues. Germline V gene sequence: CDR1 SNHLY, CDR2 FYNNEI. V was trimmed by 0 bases and J by 4 bases, leaving 11 bases between them. CDR3 DNA sequence: TGTGCCAGCAGTGAAGCGACGCGATTGTCAGATACGCAGTATTTT. Amino acids: CASSEATRLSDTQYF.

Ten or more counts support this clonotype. The J gene is TRBJ2-7, the V gene TRBV20-1; D unresolved. The CDR3 contains 13 residues. V lost 1 base to trimming and J lost 3 bases, with 10 bases between them. Germline values: CDR1 DFQATT, CDR2 SNEGSKA (reference sequence). The CDR3 spells CSARALPDYEQYF. The CDR3 coding sequence is TGCAGTGCTAGAGCCCTCCCGGACTACGAGCAGTACTTC.

This clonotype was seen many times. This chain joins TRBV20-1 and TRBJ2-3; possible D gene TRBD1, 5 bases. The ends were cut back, 6 bases at V and 0 bases at J, with 10 bases in the middle. The CDR3 extends over 13 amino acids. Germline values: CDR1 DFQATT, CDR2 SNEGSKA (reference sequence). As DNA, the CDR3 is TGCAGTGCAGACAGCTGGAGCACAGATACGCAGTATTTT. Its translation is CSADSWSTDTQYF.

About this clonotype itself: A read error may explain this, as a much larger clone is one base away. The chain recombines TRBV21-1 with TRBJ2-1. TRBV21-1 is a listed pseudogene. The CDR3 is 14 amino acids. Here the CDR3 DNA reads TGTGCCAGCAGCCTGCGGACGGCCGACAATGGGCAGTTCTTC. Translating gives CASSLRTADNGQFF.

This clonotype was detected many times. V is TRBV20-1 and J is TRBJ1-1; D remains ambiguous. Between the trimmed V and J ends, which lost 0 bases and 4 bases, there was a span of 12 bases. This CDR3 spans 14 amino acids. Germline loops: CDR1 DFQATT, CDR2 SNEGSKA (reference sequence). The CDR3 DNA follows: TGCAGTGCTAGAGATGTCCTTGAGGTCACTGAAGCTTTCTTT. It specifies CSARDVLEVTEAFF.